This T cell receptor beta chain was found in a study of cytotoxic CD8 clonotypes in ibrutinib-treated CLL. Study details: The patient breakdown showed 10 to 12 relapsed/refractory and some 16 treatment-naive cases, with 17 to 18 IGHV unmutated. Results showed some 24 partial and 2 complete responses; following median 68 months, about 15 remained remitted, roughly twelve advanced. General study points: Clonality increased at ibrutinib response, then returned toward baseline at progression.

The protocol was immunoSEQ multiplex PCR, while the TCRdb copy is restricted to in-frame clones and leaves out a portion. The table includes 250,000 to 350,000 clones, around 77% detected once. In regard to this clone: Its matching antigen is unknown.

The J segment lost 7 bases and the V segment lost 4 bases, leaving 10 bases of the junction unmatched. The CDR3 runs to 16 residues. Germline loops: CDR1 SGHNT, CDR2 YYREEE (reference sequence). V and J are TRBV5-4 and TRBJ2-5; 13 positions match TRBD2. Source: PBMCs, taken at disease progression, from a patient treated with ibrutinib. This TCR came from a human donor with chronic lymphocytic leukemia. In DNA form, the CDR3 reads TGTGCCAGCAGCCCTGGGACTAGCGGGACCATGGGGACCCAGTACTTC. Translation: CASSPGTSGTMGTQYF.